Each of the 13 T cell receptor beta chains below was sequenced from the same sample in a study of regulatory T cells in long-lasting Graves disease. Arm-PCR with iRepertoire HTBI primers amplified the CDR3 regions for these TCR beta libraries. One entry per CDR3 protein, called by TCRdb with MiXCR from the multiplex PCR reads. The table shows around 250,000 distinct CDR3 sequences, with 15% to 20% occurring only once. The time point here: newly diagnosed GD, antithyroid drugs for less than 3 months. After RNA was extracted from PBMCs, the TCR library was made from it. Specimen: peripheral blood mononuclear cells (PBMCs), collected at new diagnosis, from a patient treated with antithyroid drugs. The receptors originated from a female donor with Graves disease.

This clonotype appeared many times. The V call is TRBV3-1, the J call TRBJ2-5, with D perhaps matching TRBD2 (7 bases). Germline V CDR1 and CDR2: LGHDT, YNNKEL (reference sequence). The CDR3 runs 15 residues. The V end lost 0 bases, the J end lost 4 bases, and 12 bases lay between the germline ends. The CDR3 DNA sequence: TGTGCCAGCAGCCAAGATCTGGGGGGGCGAGAGACCCAGTACTTC. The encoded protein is CASSQDLGGRETQYF.

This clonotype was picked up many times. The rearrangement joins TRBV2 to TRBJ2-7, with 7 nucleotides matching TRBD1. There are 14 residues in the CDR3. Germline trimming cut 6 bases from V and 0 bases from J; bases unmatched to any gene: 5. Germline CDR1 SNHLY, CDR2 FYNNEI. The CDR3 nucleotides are TGTGCCAGCAGCCGGGACAGAAGCTCCTACGAGCAGTACTTC. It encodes CASSRDRSSYEQYF.

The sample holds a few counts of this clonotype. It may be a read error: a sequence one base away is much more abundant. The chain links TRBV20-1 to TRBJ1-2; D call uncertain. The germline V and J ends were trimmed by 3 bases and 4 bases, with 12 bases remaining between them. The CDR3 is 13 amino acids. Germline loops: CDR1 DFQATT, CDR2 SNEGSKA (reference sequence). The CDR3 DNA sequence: TGCAGTGCTAGTCTCGTGGAGAGCTATGGCTACACCTTC. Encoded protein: CSASLVESYGYTF.

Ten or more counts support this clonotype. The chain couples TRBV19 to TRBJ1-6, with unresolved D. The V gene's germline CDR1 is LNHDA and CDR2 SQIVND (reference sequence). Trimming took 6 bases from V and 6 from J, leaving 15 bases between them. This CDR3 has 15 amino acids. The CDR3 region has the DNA TGTGCCAGTAGAGTGCCCTCCGGGTTTAATTCACCCCTCCACTTT. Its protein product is CASRVPSGFNSPLHF. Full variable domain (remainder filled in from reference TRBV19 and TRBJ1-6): DGGITQSPKYLFRKEGQNVTLSCEQNLNHDAMYWYRQDPGQGLRLIYYSQIVNDFQKGDIAEGYSVSREKKESFPLTVTSAQKNPTAFYLCASRVPSGFNSPLHFGNGTRLTVT.

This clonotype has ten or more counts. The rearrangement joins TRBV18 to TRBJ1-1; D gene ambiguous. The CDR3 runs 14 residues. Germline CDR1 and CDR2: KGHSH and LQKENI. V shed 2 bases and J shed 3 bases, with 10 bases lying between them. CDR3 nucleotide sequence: TGTGCCAGCTCACCAGGGGAGGGATACACTGAAGCTTTCTTT. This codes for CASSPGEGYTEAFF.

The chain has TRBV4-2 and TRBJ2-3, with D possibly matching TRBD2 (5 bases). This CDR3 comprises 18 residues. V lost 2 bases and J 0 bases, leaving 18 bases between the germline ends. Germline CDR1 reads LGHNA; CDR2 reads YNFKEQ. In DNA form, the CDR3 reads TGTGCCAGCAGCCAATACCCTTTGAGCGGCTCTAGCACAGATACGCAGTATTTT. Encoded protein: CASSQYPLSGSSTDTQYF.

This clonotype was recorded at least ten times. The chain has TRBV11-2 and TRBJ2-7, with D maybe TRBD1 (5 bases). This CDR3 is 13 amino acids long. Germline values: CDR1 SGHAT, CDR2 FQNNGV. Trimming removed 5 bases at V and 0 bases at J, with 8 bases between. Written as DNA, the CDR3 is TGTGCCAGCAGCCAGGGTATCTCCTACGAGCAGTACTTC. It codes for CASSQGISYEQYF. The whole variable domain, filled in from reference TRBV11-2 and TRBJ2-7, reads EAGVAQSPRYKIIEKRQSVAFWCNPISGHATLYWYQQILGQGPKLLIQFQNNGVVDDSQLPKDRFSAERLKGVDSTLKIQPAKLEDSAVYLCASSQGISYEQYFGPGTRLTVT.

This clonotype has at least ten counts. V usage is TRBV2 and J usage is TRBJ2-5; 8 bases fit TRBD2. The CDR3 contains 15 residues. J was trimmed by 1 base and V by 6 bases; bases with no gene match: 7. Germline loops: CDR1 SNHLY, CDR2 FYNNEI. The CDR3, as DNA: TGTGCCAGCAGATGGGTAGCGGGGCCCCAAGAGACCCAGTACTTC. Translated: CASRWVAGPQETQYF.

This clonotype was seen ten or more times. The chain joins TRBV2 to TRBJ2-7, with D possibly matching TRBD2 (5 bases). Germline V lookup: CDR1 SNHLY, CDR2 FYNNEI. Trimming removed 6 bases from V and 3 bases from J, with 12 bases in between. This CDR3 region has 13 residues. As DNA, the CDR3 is TGTGCCAGCAGGGAGGACGGATACTACGAGCAGTACTTC. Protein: CASREDGYYEQYF.

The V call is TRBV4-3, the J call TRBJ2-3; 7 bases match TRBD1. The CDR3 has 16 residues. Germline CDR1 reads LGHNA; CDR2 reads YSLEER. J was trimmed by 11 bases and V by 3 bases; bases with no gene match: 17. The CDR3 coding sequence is TGCGCCAGCAGCCAGTACCGGACAGGCTCCAAGATAGGGCAGTATTTT. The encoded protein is CASSQYRTGSKIGQYF.

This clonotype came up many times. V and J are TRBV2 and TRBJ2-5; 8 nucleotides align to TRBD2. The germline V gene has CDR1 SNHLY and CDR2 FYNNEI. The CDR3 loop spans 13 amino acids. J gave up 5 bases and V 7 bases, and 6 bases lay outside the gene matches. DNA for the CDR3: TGTGCCAGCAAGGAGCGGGAGCGGGAGACCCAGTACTTC. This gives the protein CASKERERETQYF.

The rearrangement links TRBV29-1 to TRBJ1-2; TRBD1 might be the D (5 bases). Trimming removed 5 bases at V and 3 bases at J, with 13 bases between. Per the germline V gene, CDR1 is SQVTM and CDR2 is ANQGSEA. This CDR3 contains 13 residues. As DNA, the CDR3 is TGCAGCGTTTTTGTTGCCAGGGACTATGGCTACACCTTC. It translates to CSVFVARDYGYTF.

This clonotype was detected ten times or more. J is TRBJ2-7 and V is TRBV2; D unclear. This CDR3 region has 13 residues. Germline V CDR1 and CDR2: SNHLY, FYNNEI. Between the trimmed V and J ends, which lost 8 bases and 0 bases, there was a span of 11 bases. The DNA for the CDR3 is TGTGCCAGCGAAGGCTTCAGCTCCTACGAGCAGTACTTC. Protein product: CASEGFSSYEQYF.